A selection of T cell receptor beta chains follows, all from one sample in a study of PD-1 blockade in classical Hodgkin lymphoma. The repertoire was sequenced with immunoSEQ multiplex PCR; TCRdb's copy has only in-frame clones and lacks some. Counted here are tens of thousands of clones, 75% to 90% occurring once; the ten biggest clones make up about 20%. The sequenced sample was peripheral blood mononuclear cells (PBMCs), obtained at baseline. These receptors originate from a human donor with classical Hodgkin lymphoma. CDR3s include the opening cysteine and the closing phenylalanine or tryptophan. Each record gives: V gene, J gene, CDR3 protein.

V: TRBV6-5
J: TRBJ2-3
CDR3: CASSQDLSTDTQYF

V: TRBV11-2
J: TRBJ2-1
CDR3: CASSLEPSYNEQFF

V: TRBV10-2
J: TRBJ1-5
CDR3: CASSQGQGQPQHF

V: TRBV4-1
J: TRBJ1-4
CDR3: CASSQQGNGEKLFF

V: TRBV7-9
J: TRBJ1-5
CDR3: CASSYGGGSRNQPQHF

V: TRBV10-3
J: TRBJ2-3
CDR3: CAIKGTRTDTQYF

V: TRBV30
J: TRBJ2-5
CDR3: CASKASGQETQYF

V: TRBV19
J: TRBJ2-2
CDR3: CASSISSGWTGELFF

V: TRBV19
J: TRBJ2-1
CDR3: CASSIGAYNEQFF

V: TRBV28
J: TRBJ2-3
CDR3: CASGPREADTQYF

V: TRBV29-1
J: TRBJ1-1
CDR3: CSVGVYTEAFF

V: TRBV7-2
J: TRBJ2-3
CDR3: CASSRTRGSDTQYF

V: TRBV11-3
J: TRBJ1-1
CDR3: CASSLDPGGTEAFF

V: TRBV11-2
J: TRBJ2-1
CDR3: CASSPTGTLSRSGNEQFF

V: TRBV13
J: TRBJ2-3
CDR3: CASSDRLGGDTQYF

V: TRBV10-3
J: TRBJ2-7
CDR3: CAISGRDYYEQYF

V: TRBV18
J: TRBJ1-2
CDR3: CASSPPTEPGYGYTF

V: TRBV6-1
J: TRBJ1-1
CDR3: CASSDPIRVLWNTEAFF

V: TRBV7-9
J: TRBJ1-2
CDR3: CASSPDSYNYGYTF

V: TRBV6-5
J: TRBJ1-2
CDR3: CASSYRGTYAF

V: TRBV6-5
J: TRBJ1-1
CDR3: CASRGGGDTEAFF

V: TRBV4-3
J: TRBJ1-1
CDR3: CASSQDLDLGRAFF

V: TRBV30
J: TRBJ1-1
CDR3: CAWRNRGRNSQAFF

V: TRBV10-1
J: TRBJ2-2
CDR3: CASSETSGMNTGELFF

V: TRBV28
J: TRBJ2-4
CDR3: CASSLLDSSNIQYF

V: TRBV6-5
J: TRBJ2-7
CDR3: CASSYGTSGTYEQYF

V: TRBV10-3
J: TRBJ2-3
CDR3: CAISGTILEVTDTQYF

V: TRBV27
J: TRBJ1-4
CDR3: CASSFNYGTGGEKLFF

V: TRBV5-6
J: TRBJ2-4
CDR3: CASSLVRNIQYF

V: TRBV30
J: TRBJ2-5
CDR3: CAWGQGRETQYF

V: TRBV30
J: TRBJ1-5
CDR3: CAWSSGTPSSRPQHF

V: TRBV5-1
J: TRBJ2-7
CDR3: CASGQGPSYEQYF

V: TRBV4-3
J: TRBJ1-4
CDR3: CASSQDWGEEKLFF

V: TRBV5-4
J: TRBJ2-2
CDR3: CASSRKTAGTAGELFF

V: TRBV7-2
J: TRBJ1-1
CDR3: CASSRQATEAFF

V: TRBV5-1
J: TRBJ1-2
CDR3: CASSLDRANYGYTF

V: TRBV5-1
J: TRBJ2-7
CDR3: CASSLAASSYEQYF

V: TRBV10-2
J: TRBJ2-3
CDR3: CASSPPPRGTDTQYF

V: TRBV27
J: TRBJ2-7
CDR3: CASSLIGGRNEQYF

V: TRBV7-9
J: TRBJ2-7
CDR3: CASSLSGGTEQYF

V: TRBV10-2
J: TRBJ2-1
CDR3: CASSEGLAYNEQFF

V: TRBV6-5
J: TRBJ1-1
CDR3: CASSYSVAAEAFF

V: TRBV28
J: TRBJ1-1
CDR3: CASSSGRPTLAEAFF

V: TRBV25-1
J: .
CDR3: CASSAFSGTNTYEQYF

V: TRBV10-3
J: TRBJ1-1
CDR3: CAISYRDKYTEAFF

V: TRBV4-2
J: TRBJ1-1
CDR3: CASSQNSKMNTEAFF

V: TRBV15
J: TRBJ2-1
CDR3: CATSLTGLEPYNEQFF

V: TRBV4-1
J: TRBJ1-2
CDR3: CASSQLTGNYGYTF

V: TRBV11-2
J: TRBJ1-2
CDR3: CASSLVGQIYGYTF

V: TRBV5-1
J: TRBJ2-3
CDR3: CASSLAGAPTDTQYF